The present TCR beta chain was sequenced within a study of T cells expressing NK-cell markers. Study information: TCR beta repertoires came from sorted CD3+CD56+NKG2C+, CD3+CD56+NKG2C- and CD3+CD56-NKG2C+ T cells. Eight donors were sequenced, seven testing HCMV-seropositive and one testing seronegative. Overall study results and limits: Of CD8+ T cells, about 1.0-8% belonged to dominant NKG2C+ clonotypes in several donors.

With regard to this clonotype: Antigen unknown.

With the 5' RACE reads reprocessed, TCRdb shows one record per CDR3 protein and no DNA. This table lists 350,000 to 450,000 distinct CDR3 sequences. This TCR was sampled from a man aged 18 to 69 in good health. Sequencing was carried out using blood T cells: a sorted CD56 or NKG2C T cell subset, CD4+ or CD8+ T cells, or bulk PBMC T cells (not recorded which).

The CDR3 sequence is CASSPGTSNYGYTF. The rearrangement links TRBV7-8 to TRBJ1-2; TCRdb names TRBD1, which stays unverified in the absence of DNA. The germline V gene encodes CDR1 SGHVS and CDR2 FQNEAQ. This CDR3 comprises 14 residues.